This TCR beta chain was sequenced for a study of T-cell reconstitution after alpha-beta-depleted transplantation in children (TCRdb year 2016). Broadly, across the study: Using TCR repertoire profiling, the study quantitatively followed how T-cell immune reconstitution unfolded in children after TCRalphabeta/CD19-depleted allogeneic hematopoietic cell transplantation. Study-wide conclusions, independent of this receptor: About two months after transplant, the apparently early recovery of alphabetaT-cell counts reportedly depended on just several hundred clones that had expanded rapidly and came from non-depleted graft cells. Over subsequent months, a decline in hyperexpanded clone frequencies was noted, and after one year, T-cell counts and TCRbeta diversity were mostly ascribed to newly produced T cells. In some patients, the high TCRbeta diversity seen at day 60 was put down to recipient T cells and intrathymic progenitors that had survived conditioning.

This specimen's treatment or condition label, interpreted: allogeneic hematopoietic cell transplantation with graft depleted of TCRalphabeta T cells and CD19 B cells. TCRalphabeta/CD19-depleted allogeneic hematopoietic cell grafts were given to the transplant recipients, all of whom were children. This clonotype was observed at least ten times. Its antigen has not been determined. Base qualities are not provided; no much larger clone lies one nucleotide away. To prepare the library, PCR was applied. Sequencing used an Illumina HiSeq 2500. TCR libraries were prepared with molecular barcoding, using unique molecular identifiers to normalize TCRbeta repertoire quantification. In TCRdb, the public reads were trimmed at Q25 with fastp and aligned with MiXCR, with productive beta chains retained. Entries that share a CDR3 protein sequence are merged under the most common genes and DNA. Here the sample has around 140,000 distinct CDR3 sequences; about 9% occur a single time. The ten biggest clones cover 15% to 20% of the sample.

The V end loses 6 bases and the J end loses 10 bases, and a stretch of 15 bases separates them. CDR1 and CDR2 are drawn from the germline V gene: MDHEN, SYDVKM. There are 13 amino acids in the CDR3, from cysteine to phenylalanine inclusive. Solely the CDR3 DNA is kept, with 39 bases framed from the first base. The receptor's source is a female patient between 2 and 10 years old who had a stem cell transplant for congenital amegakaryocytic thrombocytopenia, so the T cells may come from the graft donor. Sample: PBMCs, mostly from graft donor cells, taken 180 days after TCRalphabeta/CD19-depleted stem cell transplant. The V and J segments used are TRBV28 and TRBJ1-4; the D gene is possibly TRBD1, with 6 bases matching. The DNA reads TGTGCCAGCAGGATGACGGGACAACCAAAACTGTTTTTT. It is translated as CASRMTGQPKLFF.